The table lists the clone carrying this T cell receptor beta chain with a few counts. Its specificity is not known. The data originate from a study of T cell repertoires in cytomegalovirus infection. Study in general: The authors relied on CMV epitopes, both recently identified HLA-C-restricted and well-studied HLA-B-restricted. CMV infection plus the matching HLA type was flagged by public TCR beta signatures. General study findings and limits: Frequencies of public TCR beta families were cumulated, and this identified carriers of CMV plus the relevant HLA. HLA-C-restricted CMV clonotypes gave the most frequent clonotype in two of eight donors.

Germline loops: CDR1 SEHNR, CDR2 FQNEAQ (reference sequence). Deletions cut 4 bases from V and 1 base from J, with 10 bases between. This CDR3 comprises 14 residues. TCRdb reprocessed the reads with MiXCR, giving one entry per CDR3 protein. The sample consists of 380,000 or so distinct CDR3 sequences, about 35% of them appearing once. The source was cultured PBMCs, collected from culture after CMV antigen stimulation. The V and J genes are TRBV7-9 and TRBJ1-1, with D maybe TRBD1 (5 bases). The sequence was obtained from a human donor in good health (CMV status not recorded). Some clones in this sample may be carry-over from other donors' samples. In DNA form, the CDR3 reads TGTGCCAGCAGCTCCAGGGCGGCGAACACTGAAGCTTTCTTT. Its protein is CASSSRAANTEAFF.